This T cell receptor beta chain stems from a study of siplizumab effects on memory and regulatory T cells. The CDR3 extends over 15 amino acids. CDR1 MDHEN and CDR2 SYDVKM come from the germline V gene. The V gene end was trimmed by 5 bases and the J gene end by 5 bases; junction bases not matched to a gene: 10. Findings and caveats of the study: Confirmation was lacking for the suppressive function of proliferating Tregs derived from siplizumab cultures.

As concerns this clone: Its antigen is unidentified.

Some clones are missing from TCRdb's copy, which holds only in-frame ones; the method was immunoSEQ multiplex PCR. The data hold 95,000 to 100,000 clones, with nearly 95% observed a single time. This rearrangement joins TRBV28 to TRBJ1-1, with 8 bases that match TRBD1. This receptor was taken from a human donor in good health. The sequencing sample was made of non-Treg CD4+ T cells sorted from blood. CDR3 amino acids: CASSRSQGGWTEAFF. The CDR3 nucleotides are TGTGCCAGCAGTCGTTCACAGGGGGGATGGACTGAAGCTTTCTTT.